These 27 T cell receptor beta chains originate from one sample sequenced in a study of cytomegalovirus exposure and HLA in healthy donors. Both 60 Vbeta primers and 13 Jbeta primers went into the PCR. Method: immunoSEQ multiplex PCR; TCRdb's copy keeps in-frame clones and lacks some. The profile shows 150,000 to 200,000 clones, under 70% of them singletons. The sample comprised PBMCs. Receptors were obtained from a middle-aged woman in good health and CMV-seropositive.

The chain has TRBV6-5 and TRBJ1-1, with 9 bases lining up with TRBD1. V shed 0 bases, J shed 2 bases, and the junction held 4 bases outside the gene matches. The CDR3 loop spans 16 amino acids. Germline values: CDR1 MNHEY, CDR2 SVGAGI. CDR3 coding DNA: TGTGCCAGCAGTTACTCGGCGGACAGGGGCAACACTGAAGCTTTCTTT. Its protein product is CASSYSADRGNTEAFF.

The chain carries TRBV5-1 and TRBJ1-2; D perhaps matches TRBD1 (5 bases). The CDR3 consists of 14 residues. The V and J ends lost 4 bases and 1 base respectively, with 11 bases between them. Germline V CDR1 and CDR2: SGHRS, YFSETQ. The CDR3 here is CASSESQVNYGYTF. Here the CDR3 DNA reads TGCGCCAGCAGCGAGTCACAGGTTAACTATGGCTACACCTTC.

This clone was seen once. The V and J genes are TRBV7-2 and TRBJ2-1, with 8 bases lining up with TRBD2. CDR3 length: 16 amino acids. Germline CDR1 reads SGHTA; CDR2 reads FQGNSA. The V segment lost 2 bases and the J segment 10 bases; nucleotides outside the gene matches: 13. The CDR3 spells CASSLYGGRPQEEQFF. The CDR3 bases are TGTGCCAGCAGCTTATATGGCGGGAGGCCCCAGGAGGAGCAGTTCTTC.

CDR3 region: CASSISGISGGAAETQYF. CDR3 nucleotide sequence: TGTGCCAGTAGTATCTCCGGGATTAGCGGGGGGGCCGCCGAGACCCAGTACTTC. The rearrangement links TRBV19 to TRBJ2-5; 11 bases are a match to TRBD2. CDR1 and CDR2 from the germline V gene are LNHDA and SQIVND (reference sequence). Trimming cost V 3 bases and J 5 bases; bases outside gene matches: 14. This CDR3 is 18 amino acids long.

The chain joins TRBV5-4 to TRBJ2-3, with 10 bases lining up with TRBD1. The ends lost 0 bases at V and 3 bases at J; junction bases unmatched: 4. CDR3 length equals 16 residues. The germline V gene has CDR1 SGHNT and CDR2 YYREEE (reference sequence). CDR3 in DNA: TGTGCCAGCAGCTTGGCGACAGGGGGCGAAACAGATACGCAGTATTTT. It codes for CASSLATGGETDTQYF. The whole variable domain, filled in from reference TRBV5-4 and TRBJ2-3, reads ETGVTQSPTHLIKTRGQQVTLRCSSQSGHNTVSWYQQALGQGPQFIFQYYREEENGRGNFPPRFSGLQFPNYSSELNVNALELDDSALYLCASSLATGGETDTQYFGPGTRLTVL.

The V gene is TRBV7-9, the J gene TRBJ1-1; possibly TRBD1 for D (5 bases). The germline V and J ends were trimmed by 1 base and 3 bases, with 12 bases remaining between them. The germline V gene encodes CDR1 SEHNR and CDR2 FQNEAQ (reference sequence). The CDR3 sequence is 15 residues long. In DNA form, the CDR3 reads TGTGCCAGCAGCTTAGGTGGGGGGAGGGACACTGAAGCTTTCTTT. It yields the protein CASSLGGGRDTEAFF.

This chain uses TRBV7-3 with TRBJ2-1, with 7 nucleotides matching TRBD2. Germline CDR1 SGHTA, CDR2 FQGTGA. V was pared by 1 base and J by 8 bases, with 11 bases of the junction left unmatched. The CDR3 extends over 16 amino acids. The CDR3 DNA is TGTGCCAGCAGCTTAAGCCCGGGGGAGGGGATCGATGAGCAGTTCTTC. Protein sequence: CASSLSPGEGIDEQFF.

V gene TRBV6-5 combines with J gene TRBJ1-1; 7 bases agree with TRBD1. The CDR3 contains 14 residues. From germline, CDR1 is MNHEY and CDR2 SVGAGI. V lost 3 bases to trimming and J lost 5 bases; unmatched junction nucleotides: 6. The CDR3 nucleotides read TGTGCCAGCAGTTATAACAGGGGAAGGACTGAAGCTTTCTTT. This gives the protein CASSYNRGRTEAFF.

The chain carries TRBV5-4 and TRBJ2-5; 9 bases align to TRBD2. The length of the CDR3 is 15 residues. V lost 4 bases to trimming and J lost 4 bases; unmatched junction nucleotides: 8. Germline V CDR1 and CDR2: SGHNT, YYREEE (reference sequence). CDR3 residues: CASSLAWREGETQYF. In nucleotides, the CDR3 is TGTGCCAGCAGCCTGGCGTGGCGGGAGGGAGAGACCCAGTACTTC. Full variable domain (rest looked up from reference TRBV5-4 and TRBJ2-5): ETGVTQSPTHLIKTRGQQVTLRCSSQSGHNTVSWYQQALGQGPQFIFQYYREEENGRGNFPPRFSGLQFPNYSSELNVNALELDDSALYLCASSLAWREGETQYFGPGTRLLVL.

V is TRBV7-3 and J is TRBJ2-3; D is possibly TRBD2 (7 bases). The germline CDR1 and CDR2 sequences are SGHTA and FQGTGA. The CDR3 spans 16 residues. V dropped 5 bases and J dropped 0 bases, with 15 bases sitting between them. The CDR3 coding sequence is TGTGCCAGCAGCAGAGGGGGAGGGCCTAGCACAGATACGCAGTATTTT. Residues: CASSRGGGPSTDTQYF.

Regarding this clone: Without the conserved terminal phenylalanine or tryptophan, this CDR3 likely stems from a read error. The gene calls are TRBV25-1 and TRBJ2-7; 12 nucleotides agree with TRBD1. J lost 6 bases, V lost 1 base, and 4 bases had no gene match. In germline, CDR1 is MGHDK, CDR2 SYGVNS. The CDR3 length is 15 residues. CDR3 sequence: CASSEWGTGGLEQYL. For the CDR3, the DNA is TGTGCCAGCAGTGAATGGGGGACAGGGGGCCTCGAGCAGTACCTC.

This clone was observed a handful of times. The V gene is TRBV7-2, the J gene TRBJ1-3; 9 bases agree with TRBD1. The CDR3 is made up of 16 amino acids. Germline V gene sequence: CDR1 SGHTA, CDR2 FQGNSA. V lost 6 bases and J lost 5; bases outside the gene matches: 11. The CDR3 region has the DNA TGTGCCAGCAGTTCGGCCCCGGGACAGGGCAGAAACACCATATATTTT. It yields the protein CASSSAPGQGRNTIYF.

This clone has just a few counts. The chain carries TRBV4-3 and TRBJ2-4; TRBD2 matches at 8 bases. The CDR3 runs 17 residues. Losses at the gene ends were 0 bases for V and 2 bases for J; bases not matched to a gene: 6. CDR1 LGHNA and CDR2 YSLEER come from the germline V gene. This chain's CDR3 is CASSQDVTSETKNIQYF. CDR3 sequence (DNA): TGCGCCAGCAGCCAAGACGTGACTAGCGAGACCAAAAACATTCAGTACTTC.

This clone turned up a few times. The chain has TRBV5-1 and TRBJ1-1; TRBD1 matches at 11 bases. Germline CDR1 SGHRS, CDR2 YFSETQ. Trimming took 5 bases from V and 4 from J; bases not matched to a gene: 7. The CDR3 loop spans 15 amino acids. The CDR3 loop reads CASRDTGQGGTEAFF. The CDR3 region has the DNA TGCGCCAGCAGGGACACGGGACAGGGGGGCACTGAAGCTTTCTTT.

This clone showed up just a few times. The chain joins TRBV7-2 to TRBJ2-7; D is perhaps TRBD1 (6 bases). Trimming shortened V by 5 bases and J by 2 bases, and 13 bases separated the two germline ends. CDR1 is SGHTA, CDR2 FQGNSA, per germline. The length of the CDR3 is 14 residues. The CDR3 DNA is TGTGCCAGCAGCCTCAGGACAGAAACCTACGAGCAGTACTTC. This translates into CASSLRTETYEQYF.

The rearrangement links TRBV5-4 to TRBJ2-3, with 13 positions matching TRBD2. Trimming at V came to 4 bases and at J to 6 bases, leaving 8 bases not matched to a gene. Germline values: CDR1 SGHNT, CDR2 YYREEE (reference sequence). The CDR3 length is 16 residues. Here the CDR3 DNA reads TGTGCCAGCAGCCTGACAGGACTAGCGGGAGCGGATACGCAGTATTTT. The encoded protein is CASSLTGLAGADTQYF.

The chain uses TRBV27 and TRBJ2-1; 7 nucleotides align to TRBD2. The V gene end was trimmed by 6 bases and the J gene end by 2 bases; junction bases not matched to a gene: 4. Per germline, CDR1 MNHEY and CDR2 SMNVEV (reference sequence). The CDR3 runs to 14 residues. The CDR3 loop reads CASRTSSPYNEQFF. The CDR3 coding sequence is TGTGCCAGCAGGACTAGCTCCCCCTACAATGAGCAGTTCTTC.

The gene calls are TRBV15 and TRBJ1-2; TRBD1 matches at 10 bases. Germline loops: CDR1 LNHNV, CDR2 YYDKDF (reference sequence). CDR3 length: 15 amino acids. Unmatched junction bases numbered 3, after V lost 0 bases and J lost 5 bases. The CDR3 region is CATSRETGGGYGYTF. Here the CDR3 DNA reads TGTGCCACCAGCAGAGAGACAGGGGGCGGTTATGGCTACACCTTC.

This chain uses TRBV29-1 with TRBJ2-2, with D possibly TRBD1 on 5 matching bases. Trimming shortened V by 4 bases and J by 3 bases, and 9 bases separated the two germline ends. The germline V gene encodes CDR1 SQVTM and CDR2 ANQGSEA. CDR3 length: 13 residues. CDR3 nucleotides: TGCAGCGTTGGGGGCAGTGACACCGGGGAGCTGTTTTTT. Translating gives CSVGGSDTGELFF.

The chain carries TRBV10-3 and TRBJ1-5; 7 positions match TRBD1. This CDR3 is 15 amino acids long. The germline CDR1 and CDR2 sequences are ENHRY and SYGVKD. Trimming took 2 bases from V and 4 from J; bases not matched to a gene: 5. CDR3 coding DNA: TGTGCCATCAGTGAGCGCGGACAGGCAAATCAGCCCCAGCATTTT. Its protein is CAISERGQANQPQHF.

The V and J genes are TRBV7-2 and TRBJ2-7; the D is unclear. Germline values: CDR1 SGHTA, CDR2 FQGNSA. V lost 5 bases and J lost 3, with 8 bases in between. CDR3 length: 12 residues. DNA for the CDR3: TGTGCCAGCAGCCTAGGAGACTACGAGCAGTACTTC. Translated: CASSLGDYEQYF.

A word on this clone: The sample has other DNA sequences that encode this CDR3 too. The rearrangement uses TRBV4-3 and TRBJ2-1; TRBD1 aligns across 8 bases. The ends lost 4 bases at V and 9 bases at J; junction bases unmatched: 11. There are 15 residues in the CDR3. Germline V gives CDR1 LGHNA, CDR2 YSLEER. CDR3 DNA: TGCGCCAGCAGCCCGACCCCCCAGGGGGCGGGTGAGCAGTTCTTC. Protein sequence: CASSPTPQGAGEQFF.

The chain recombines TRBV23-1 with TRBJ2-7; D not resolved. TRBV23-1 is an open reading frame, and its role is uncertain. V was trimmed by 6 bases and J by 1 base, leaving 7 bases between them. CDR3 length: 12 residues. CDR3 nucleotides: TGCGCCAGCAGGCTGCTATCCTACGAGCAGTACTTC. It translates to CASRLLSYEQYF.

The CDR3: CSALVVLAGVGEQFF. In nucleotides, the CDR3 is TGCAGCGCCCTAGTTGTACTAGCGGGAGTGGGTGAGCAGTTCTTC. The chain employs TRBV29-1 and TRBJ2-1, with 11 bases that match TRBD2. Germline-derived CDR1 and CDR2 are SQVTM and ANQGSEA. V lost 7 bases and J lost 9; bases outside the gene matches: 14. CDR3 size: 15 residues.

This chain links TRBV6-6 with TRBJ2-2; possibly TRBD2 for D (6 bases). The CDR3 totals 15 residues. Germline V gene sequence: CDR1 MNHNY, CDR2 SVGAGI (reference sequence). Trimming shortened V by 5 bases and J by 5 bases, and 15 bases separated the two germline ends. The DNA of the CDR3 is TGTGCCAGCAGTAAAGGGCAGGGAGGAACCGGGGAGCTGTTTTTT. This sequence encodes CASSKGQGGTGELFF.

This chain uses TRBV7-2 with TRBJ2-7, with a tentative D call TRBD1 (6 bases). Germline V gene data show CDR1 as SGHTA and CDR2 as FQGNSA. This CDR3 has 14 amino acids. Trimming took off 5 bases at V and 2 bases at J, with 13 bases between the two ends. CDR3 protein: CASSRRTEAYEQYF. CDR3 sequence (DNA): TGTGCCAGCAGCCGTCGGACAGAGGCCTACGAGCAGTACTTC.

CDR3 nucleotide sequence: TGTGCCAGCAGTTTTACAGGGTCGAACCAGCCCCAGCATTTT. Protein: CASSFTGSNQPQHF. The chain couples TRBV28 to TRBJ1-5, with D perhaps matching TRBD1 (6 bases). Trimming pared 3 bases from V and 7 bases from J, leaving 13 bases between. Germline CDR1 MDHEN, CDR2 SYDVKM. The CDR3 length is 14 residues.